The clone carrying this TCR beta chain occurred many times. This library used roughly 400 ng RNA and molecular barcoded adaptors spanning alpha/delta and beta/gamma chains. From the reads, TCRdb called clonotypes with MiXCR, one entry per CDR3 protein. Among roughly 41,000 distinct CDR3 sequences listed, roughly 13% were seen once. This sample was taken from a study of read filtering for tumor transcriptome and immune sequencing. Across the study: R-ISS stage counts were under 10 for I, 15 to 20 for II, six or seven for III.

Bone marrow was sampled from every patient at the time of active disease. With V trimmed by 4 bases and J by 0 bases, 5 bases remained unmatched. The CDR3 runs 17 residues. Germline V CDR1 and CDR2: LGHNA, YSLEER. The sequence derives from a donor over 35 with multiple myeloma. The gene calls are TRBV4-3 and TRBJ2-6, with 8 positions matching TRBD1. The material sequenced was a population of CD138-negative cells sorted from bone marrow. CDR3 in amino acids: CASSPGTGYSGANVLTF. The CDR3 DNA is TGCGCCAGCAGCCCCGGGACAGGCTACTCTGGGGCCAACGTCCTGACTTTC.